This entry lists 11 T cell receptor beta chains sequenced from one sample in a study of T cells in Graves' hyperthyroidism and ophthalmopathy. RNA transcripts were the template for amplifying TCR beta CDR3 regions. HTBI primers were used for first-round RT-PCR of the TCR CDR3. Via MiXCR, TCRdb re-called the multiplex PCR reads, giving one row per CDR3 protein. The table shows about 350,000 distinct CDR3 sequences, with roughly 17% occurring only once. Source material: blood. The receptors were gathered from a woman younger than 45 with Graves' hyperthyroidism that later progressed to Graves' ophthalmopathy.

This clonotype was detected a few times. The conserved final phenylalanine or tryptophan is absent from the CDR3, which likely points to a read error. The chain links TRBV20-1 to TRBJ1-2; D is perhaps TRBD1 (5 bases). Germline lookup yields CDR1 DFQATT and CDR2 SNEGSKA (reference sequence). The CDR3 is made up of 13 amino acids. Trimming took 0 bases from V and 5 from J, leaving 10 bases between them. The CDR3 DNA reads TGCAGTGCTAGAGATATAGCAGGGTATGGCTACACCGTC. It specifies CSARDIAGYGYTV.

Many counts were recorded for this clonotype. This chain links TRBV30 with TRBJ2-7; 7 nucleotides line up with TRBD1. Looked up from germline, CDR1 is GTSNPN and CDR2 is SVGIG (reference sequence). This CDR3 region has 12 residues. The V gene end was trimmed by 3 bases and the J gene end by 7 bases; junction bases not matched to a gene: 6. The CDR3 reads CAWRDRRVEQYF. CDR3 sequence (DNA): TGTGCCTGGAGGGACAGGCGGGTTGAGCAGTACTTC.

This clonotype was observed a handful of times. The chain links TRBV7-2 to TRBJ2-7; D is uncertain. CDR3 length: 15 amino acids. The V end lost 1 base, the J end lost 4 bases, and 14 bases lay between the germline ends. From germline, CDR1 is SGHTA and CDR2 FQGNSA. CDR3 loop: CASSLGTGRRYEQYF. CDR3 sequence (DNA): TGTGCCAGCAGCTTAGGGACCGGCAGACGGTACGAGCAGTACTTC.

This clonotype was seen repeatedly, ten times or more. The chain joins TRBV4-1 to TRBJ2-5; no reliable D call. Trimming left V 4 bases short and J 5 bases short, with 14 bases between. Germline assignment: CDR1 MGHRA and CDR2 YSYEKL. This CDR3 contains 14 residues. For the CDR3, the DNA is TGCGCCAGCAGCCCCTTAGGAACTGGGGAGACCCAGTACTTC. This sequence encodes CASSPLGTGETQYF.

This clonotype was recorded at least ten times. The chain employs TRBV19 and TRBJ2-2; TRBD1 matches at 7 bases. This CDR3 spans 19 amino acids. V trimming: 3 bases; J trimming: 4 bases; junction bases outside the gene matches: 17. Germline V gene sequence: CDR1 LNHDA, CDR2 SQIVND (reference sequence). For the CDR3, the DNA is TGTGCCAGTAGTATGTCCCCTCCGAGGCAGGGGGTGGGCACCGGGGAGCTGTTTTTT. Amino acid sequence: CASSMSPPRQGVGTGELFF.

This clonotype was counted ten times or more. This chain uses TRBV2 with TRBJ2-7; D remains unclear. Between the trimmed V and J ends, which lost 6 bases and 0 bases, there was a span of 9 bases. From germline, CDR1 is SNHLY and CDR2 FYNNEI. The length of the CDR3 is 13 residues. CDR3 sequence (DNA): TGTGCCAGCAGAAGGGAAAACTCCTACGAGCAGTACTTC. The encoded protein is CASRRENSYEQYF.

The gene calls are TRBV29-1 and TRBJ2-7; D is undetermined. Germline loops: CDR1 SQVTM, CDR2 ANQGSEA. Trimming removed 3 bases from V and 7 bases from J, with 16 bases in between. CDR3 length: 13 amino acids. DNA for the CDR3: TGCAGCGTTGACCCGGGCAGTAAAGGGGAGCAGTACTTC. This gives the protein CSVDPGSKGEQYF.

This clonotype has at least ten counts. This chain uses TRBV20-1 with TRBJ2-1, with D perhaps given as TRBD1 or TRBD2 (5 bases each). The germline V gene has CDR1 DFQATT and CDR2 SNEGSKA (reference sequence). Trimming shortened V by 6 bases and J by 4 bases, and 22 bases separated the two germline ends. There are 16 residues in the CDR3. CDR3 amino acids: CSANPPGQVYYNEQFF. Here the CDR3 DNA reads TGCAGTGCGAATCCTCCGGGGCAGGTCTATTACAATGAGCAGTTCTTC.

At least ten counts were recorded for this clonotype. The rearrangement links TRBV27 to TRBJ1-5; 7 nucleotides match TRBD1. The CDR3 loop spans 14 amino acids. Germline trimming cut 4 bases from V and 2 bases from J; bases unmatched to any gene: 2. Germline V gene sequence: CDR1 MNHEY, CDR2 SMNVEV (reference sequence). The CDR3 region has the DNA TGTGCCAGCAGTTATGACAGGGGCAATCAGCCCCAGCATTTT. The encoded protein is CASSYDRGNQPQHF.

This clonotype was seen many times. This rearrangement joins TRBV2 to TRBJ1-3, with TRBD1 matching 7 bases. This CDR3 is built from 17 residues. V lost 3 bases, J lost 3 bases, and 11 bases stayed unmatched. Germline V gene sequence: CDR1 SNHLY, CDR2 FYNNEI. For the CDR3, the DNA is TGTGCCAGCAGTGACTCCCCGGGACAGTCGCATGGAAACACCATATATTTT. Amino acid sequence: CASSDSPGQSHGNTIYF.

This clonotype was detected ten times or more. The CDR3 nucleotides read TGTGCCACCAGCAGAGATTGGCACCCTAGCGGGAAACGCGGTGAGCAGTTCTTC. The encoded protein is CATSRDWHPSGKRGEQFF. The chain combines TRBV15 with TRBJ2-1; 9 nucleotides line up with TRBD2. Germline loops: CDR1 LNHNV, CDR2 YYDKDF (reference sequence). This CDR3 spans 18 amino acids. V was clipped by 0 bases and J by 9 bases; unmatched bases: 15.